The present TCR beta chain was sequenced within a study of neurological immune-mediated disorders. This clonotype was seen many times. This CDR3 contains 11 residues. The V end was cut by 2 bases, the J end by 4 bases, with 2 bases between. Germline lookup yields CDR1 MGHRA and CDR2 YSYEKL. The method for making cDNA was 5'RACE, and it used 10-nucleotide random UMIs. TCRdb itself ran the 5' RACE reads through MiXCR, one entry per CDR3 protein. This sample has around 94,000 distinct CDR3 sequences, with roughly 4% found just once. The receptor comes from a woman aged 18-29 years with multiple sclerosis. This chain uses TRBV4-1 with TRBJ1-1; D gene uncertain. Sequencing used PBMCs. Here the CDR3 DNA reads TGCGCCAGCAGCCAAAGCACTGAAGCTTTCTTT. This encodes CASSQSTEAFF.